This TCR beta chain originates from a study of OX40 agonist ivuxolimab in advanced cancers. Study at large: Having had anti-PD-1, anti-PD-L1 or anti-CTLA-4 therapy before was allowed, and approximately 40% had some.

TCRdb's table, derived via immunoSEQ multiplex PCR, lists solely in-frame clones and lacks some. The table shows about 76,000 clones, with nearly 85% occurring only once. The CDR3 loop spans 14 amino acids. Trimming took 1 base from V and 2 from J, leaving 7 bases between them. The germline V gene encodes CDR1 MGHRA and CDR2 YSYEKL. The receptor was derived from an adult with an advanced solid tumor such as melanoma, head and neck, liver or kidney cancer. The chain joins TRBV4-1 to TRBJ2-3; D ambiguous. Sequencing was performed on CD4+ or CD8+ T cells sorted from blood, taken in a trial of the OX40 agonist ivuxolimab. CDR3 in amino acids: CASSQGQITDTQYF. The CDR3 coding sequence is TGCGCCAGCAGCCAAGGGCAGATCACAGATACGCAGTATTTT.